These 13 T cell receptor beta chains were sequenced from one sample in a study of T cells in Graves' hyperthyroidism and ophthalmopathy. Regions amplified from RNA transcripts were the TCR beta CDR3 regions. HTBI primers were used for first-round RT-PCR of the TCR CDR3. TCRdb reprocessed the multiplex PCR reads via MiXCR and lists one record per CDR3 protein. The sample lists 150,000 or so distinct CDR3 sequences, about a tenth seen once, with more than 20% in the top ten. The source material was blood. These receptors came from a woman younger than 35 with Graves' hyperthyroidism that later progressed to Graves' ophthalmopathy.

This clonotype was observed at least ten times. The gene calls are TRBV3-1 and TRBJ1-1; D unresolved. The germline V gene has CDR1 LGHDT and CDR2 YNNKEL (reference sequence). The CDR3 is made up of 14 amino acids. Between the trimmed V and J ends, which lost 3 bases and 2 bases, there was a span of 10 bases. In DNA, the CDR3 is TGTGCCAGCAGCCACTCGCCCGGAAACACTGAAGCTTTCTTT. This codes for CASSHSPGNTEAFF.

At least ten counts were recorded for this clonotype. The CDR3: CASSLDGKSYNEQFF. CDR3 DNA sequence: TGTGCCAGCAGCTTAGACGGGAAATCCTACAATGAGCAGTTCTTC. This chain joins TRBV11-3 and TRBJ2-1, with D possibly being TRBD2 (5 bases). The CDR3 contains 15 residues. Between the trimmed V and J ends, which lost 0 bases and 1 base, there was a span of 7 bases. Looked up from germline, CDR1 is SGHNT and CDR2 is YENEEA.

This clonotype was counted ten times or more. CDR3 sequence: CASSFTSGGGNYEQYF. CDR3 DNA sequence: TGTGCCAGCAGCTTTACTAGCGGGGGGGGGAACTACGAGCAGTACTTC. The J gene is TRBJ2-7, the V gene TRBV7-2, with TRBD2 matching 13 bases. Germline CDR1 is SGHTA and CDR2 is FQGNSA. The CDR3 consists of 16 residues. With V trimmed by 3 bases and J by 3 bases, 5 bases remained unmatched.

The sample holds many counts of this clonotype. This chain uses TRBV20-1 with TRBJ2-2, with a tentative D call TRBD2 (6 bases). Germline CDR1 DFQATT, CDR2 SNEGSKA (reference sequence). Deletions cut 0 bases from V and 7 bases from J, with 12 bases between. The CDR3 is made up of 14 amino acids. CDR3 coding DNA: TGCAGTGCTAGAGACGGGAGTAGCGTCGGGGAGCTGTTTTTT. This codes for CSARDGSSVGELFF.

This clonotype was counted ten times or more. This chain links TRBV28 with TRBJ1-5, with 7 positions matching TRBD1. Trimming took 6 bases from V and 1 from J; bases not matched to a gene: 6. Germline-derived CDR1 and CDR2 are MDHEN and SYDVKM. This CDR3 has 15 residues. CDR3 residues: CASSPTGISNQPQHF. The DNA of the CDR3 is TGTGCCAGCAGCCCGACAGGGATAAGCAATCAGCCCCAGCATTTT.

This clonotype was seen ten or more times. Here the CDR3 DNA reads TGTGCCAGCAGCGGTCTAGCGGGAGGATTGAAAAAGCAGACCCAGTACTTC. Amino acid sequence: CASSGLAGGLKKQTQYF. The chain links TRBV7-8 to TRBJ2-5, with TRBD2 identical over 11 bases. Germline values: CDR1 SGHVS, CDR2 FQNEAQ. V lost 5 bases and J lost 6; bases outside the gene matches: 14. This CDR3 contains 17 residues. Full variable domain (remainder filled in from reference TRBV7-8 and TRBJ2-5): GAGVSQSPRYKVAKRGQDVALRCDPISGHVSLFWYQQALGQGPEFLTYFQNEAQLDKSGLPSDRFFAERPEGSVSTLKIQRTQQEDSAVYLCASSGLAGGLKKQTQYFGPGTRLLVL.

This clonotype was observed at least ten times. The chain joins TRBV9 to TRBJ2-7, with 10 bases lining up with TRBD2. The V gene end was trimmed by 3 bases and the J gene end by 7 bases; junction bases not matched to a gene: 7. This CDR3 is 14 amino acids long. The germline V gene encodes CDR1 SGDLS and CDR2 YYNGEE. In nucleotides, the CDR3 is TGTGCCAGCAGCGCTCTAGCGGGAGTTGGGGAGCAGTACTTC. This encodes CASSALAGVGEQYF.

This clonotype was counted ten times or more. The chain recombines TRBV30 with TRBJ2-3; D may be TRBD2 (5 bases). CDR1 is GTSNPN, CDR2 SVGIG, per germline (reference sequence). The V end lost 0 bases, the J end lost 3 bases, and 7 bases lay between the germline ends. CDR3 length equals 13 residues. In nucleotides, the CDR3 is TGTGCCTGGAGTGTCCGGGGTACAGATACGCAGTATTTT. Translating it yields CAWSVRGTDTQYF.

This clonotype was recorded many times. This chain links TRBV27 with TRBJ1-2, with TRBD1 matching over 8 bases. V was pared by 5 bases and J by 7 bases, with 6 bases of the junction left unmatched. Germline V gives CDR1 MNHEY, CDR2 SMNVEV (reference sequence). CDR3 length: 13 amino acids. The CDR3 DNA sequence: TGTGCCAGCAGTCCCAGGGGGCGCGTTGGCTACACCTTC. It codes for CASSPRGRVGYTF.

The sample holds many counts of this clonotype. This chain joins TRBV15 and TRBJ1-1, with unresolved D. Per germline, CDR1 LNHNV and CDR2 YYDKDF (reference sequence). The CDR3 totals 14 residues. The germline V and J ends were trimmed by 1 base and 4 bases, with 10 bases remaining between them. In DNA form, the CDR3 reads TGTGCCACCAGCAGAGTGAAAGAAGCCACTGAAGCTTTCTTT. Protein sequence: CATSRVKEATEAFF.

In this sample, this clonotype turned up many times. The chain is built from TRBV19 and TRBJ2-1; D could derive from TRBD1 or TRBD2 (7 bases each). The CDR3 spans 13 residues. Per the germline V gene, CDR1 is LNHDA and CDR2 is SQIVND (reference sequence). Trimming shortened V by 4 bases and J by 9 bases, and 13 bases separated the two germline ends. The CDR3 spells CASSTQGGGEQFF. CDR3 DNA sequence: TGTGCCAGTAGTACTCAGGGGGGGGGTGAGCAGTTCTTC.

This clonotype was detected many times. CDR3 in DNA: TGTGCCAGCAGTTACCGGAAGGGACAGGGGGCAGATGAGCAGTTCTTC. This encodes CASSYRKGQGADEQFF. The chain recombines TRBV6-5 with TRBJ2-1; 12 nucleotides line up with TRBD1. In germline, CDR1 is MNHEY, CDR2 SVGAGI. The CDR3 has 16 amino acids. J lost 8 bases, V lost 2 bases, and 7 bases had no gene match.

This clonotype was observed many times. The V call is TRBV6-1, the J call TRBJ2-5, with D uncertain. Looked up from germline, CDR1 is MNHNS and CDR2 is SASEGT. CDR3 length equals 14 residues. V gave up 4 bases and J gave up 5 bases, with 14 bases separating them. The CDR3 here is CASSVGSVRETQYF. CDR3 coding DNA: TGTGCCAGCAGTGTTGGCAGCGTCAGGGAGACCCAGTACTTC.